This T cell receptor beta chain came from a study of cytomegalovirus exposure and HLA in healthy donors. Findings and caveats of the study: An analysis done earlier found most TCR beta V segments productive about 87% or about 30% of the time.

Use of 60 Vbeta and 13 Jbeta primers characterized the PCR. The table came from immunoSEQ multiplex PCR; TCRdb's copy has only in-frame clones and leaves some out. The sample holds about 140,000 clones, 75% to 90% seen once. Germline values: CDR1 SGHNT, CDR2 YENEEA. This CDR3 contains 15 residues. V lost 5 bases and J lost 0; bases outside the gene matches: 3. About this clone: The target antigen is unknown.

The receptor's source is a woman younger than 45 in good health and CMV-seronegative. The V gene is TRBV11-3, the J gene TRBJ2-4; TRBD2 aligns across 8 bases. The sequenced material came from PBMCs. CDR3: CASSPGGGAKNIQYF. The CDR3, as DNA: TGTGCCAGCAGCCCCGGGGGGGGAGCCAAAAACATTCAGTACTTC.